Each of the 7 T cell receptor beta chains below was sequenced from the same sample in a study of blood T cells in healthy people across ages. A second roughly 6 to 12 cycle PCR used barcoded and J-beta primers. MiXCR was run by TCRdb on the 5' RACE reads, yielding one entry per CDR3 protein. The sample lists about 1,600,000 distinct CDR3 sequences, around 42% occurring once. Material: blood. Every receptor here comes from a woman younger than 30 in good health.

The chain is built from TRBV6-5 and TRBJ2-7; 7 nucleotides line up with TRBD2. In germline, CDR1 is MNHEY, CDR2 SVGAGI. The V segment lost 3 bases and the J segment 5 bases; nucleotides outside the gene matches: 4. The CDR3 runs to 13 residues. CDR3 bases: TGTGCCAGCAGTTATACTAGCGCTGACGAGCAGTACTTC. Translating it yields CASSYTSADEQYF.

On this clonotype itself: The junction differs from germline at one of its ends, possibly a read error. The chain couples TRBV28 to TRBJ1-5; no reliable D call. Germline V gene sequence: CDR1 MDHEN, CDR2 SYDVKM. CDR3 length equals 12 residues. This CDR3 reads CASSSGKQPQHF. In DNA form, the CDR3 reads TGTGCCAGCAGCAGCGGCAAGCAGCCCCAGCATTTT.

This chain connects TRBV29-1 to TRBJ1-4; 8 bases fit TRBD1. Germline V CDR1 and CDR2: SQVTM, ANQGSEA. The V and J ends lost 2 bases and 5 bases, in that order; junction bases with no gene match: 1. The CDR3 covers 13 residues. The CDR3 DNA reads TGCAGCGTTGAAACAGGGGGAAATGAAAAACTGTTTTTT. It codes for CSVETGGNEKLFF.

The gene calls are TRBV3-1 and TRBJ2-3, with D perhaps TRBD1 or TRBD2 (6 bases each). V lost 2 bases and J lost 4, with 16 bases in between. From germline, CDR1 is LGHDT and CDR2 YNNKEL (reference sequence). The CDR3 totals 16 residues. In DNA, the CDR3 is TGTGCCAGCAGCCAACGGGTAGGGGGGACCGCAGATACGCAGTATTTT. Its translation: CASSQRVGGTADTQYF.

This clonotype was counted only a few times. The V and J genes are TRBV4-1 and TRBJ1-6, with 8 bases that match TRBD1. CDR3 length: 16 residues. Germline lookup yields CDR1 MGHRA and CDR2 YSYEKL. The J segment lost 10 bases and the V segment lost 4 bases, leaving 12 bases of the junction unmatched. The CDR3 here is CASSPIAGGFGSPLHF. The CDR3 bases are TGCGCCAGCAGCCCAATAGCAGGGGGCTTCGGATCACCCCTCCACTTT.

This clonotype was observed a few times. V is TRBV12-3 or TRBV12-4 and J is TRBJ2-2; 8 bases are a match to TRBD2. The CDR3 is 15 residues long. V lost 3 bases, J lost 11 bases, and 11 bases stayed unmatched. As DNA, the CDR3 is TGTGCCAGCAGTTTCCGGGGGGGCCGTCCTGGAGAGCTGTTTTTT. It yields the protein CASSFRGGRPGELFF.

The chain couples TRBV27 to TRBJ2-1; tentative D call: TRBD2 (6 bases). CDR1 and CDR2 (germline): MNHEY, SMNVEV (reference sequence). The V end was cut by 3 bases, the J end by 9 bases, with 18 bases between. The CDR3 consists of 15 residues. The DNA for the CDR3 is TGTGCCAGCAGTTTTTGGCGAGCGGGCCCGGGTGAGCAGTTCTTC. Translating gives CASSFWRAGPGEQFF.